The T cell receptor beta chain described here comes from a study of CD8 T cells in ankylosing spondylitis (dated by TCRdb to 2017 to 2019). General notes on the study: The study profiled T cell receptor beta repertoires in healthy donors and ankylosing spondylitis patients to find disease-linked TCR variants. In total, the full study cohort was made up of some 110 healthy donors and approximately 24 ankylosing spondylitis patients. Peripheral blood was sampled, and synovial fluid was also collected from ankylosing spondylitis patients.

This clonotype was seen only a few times. Its antigen is not yet known. No clone much larger than this one lies a single base away; base qualities are absent. Broad study findings and their caveats: The disease-linked clones were reported to be significantly enriched in matched synovial fluid samples from ankylosing spondylitis patients. Some TCR beta motif variants had previously been reported in synovial fluid and blood of reactive arthritis patients, which suggested common disease-initiation mechanisms. A TCR beta motif of about eight highly homologous amino acid variants appeared characteristic of blood from ankylosing spondylitis patients. The disease-linked clones had a CD8+ phenotype and were found at relatively low frequencies in peripheral blood.

According to the germline V gene, CDR1 reads SGHDT and CDR2 reads YYEEEE. The CDR3 has 15 amino acids, counting the end cysteine and phenylalanine. Just the 45-base CDR3 DNA is kept, in frame starting at base 1. V was cut back by 2 bases and J by 7 bases, leaving a gap of 15 bases between them. TCRdb shows the sequencer as Illumina HiSeq 2500. TCR beta libraries were prepared by quantitative 5'-RACE with molecular barcodes. As for the authors' bioinformatics: To identify disease-linked TCR variants, a new computational method was used, one built on a probabilistic model of VDJ rearrangement. TCRdb trimmed the raw reads at Q25, called clones with MiXCR and kept productive beta chains. Rows with one shared CDR3 protein collapse into an entry with the most common genes and DNA. The V and J calls and clone size come from TCRdb's table, not from the authors' own analysis. The sample includes under 450,000 distinct CDR3 sequences, with more than 15% observed a single time. The ten largest make up 1% of the sample.

The V and J genes are TRBV5-6 and TRBJ1-4; a weak D assignment points to TRBD1 (6 bases agree). The receptor was derived from a male donor with ankylosing spondylitis. Material: blood, either unsorted or a sorted T cell fraction (not recorded which). For the CDR3, the sequence is CASSFDRKTGEKLFF. At the DNA level, the sequence is TGTGCCAGCAGCTTTGACAGGAAGACTGGTGAAAAACTGTTTTTT.